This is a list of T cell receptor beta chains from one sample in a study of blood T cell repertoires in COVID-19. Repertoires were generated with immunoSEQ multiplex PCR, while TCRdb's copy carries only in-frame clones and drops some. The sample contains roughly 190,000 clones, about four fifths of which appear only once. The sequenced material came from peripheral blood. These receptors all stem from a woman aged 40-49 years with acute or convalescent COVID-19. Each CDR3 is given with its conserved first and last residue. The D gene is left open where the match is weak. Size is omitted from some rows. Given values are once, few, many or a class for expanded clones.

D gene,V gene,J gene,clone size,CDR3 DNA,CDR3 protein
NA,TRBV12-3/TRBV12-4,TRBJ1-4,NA,TGTGCCAGCAGTTTTGGGGGGGTAGGAAAACTGTTTTTT,CASSFGGVGKLFF
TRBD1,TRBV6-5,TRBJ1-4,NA,TGTGCCAGCAGTCCCCTTCCGGGACAGGGTGAAAAACTGTTTTTT,CASSPLPGQGEKLFF
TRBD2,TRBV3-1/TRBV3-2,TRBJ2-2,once,TGTGCCAGCAGTCCCTTTCTAGCGGGGGGCGTTAACACCGGGGAGCTGTTTTTT,CASSPFLAGGVNTGELFF
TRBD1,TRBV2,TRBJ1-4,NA,TGTGCCAGCAGCGGGGGACAGGGACAAGAAAAACTGTTTTTT,CASSGGQGQEKLFF
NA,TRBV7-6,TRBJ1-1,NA,TGTGCCAGCAGCTTCGGACAGTCGAACACTGAAGCTTTCTTT,CASSFGQSNTEAFF
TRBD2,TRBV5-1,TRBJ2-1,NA,TGCGCCAGCAGCCGGGGACTACCCCTCTACAATGAGCAGTTCTTC,CASSRGLPLYNEQFF
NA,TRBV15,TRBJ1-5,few,TGTGCCACCAGCAGAGATTTAGGGGGAAATCAGCCCCAGCATTTT,CATSRDLGGNQPQHF
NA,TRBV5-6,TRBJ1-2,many,TGTGCCAGCAGCCACACAGGGAACTATGGCTACACCTTC,CASSHTGNYGYTF
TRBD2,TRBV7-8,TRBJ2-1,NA,TGTGCCAGCAGCCCCTGGAATGTGGCGGGGGGATACCTATACAATGAGCAGTTCTTC,CASSPWNVAGGYLYNEQFF
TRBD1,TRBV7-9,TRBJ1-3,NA,TGTGCCAGCAGACACAACTCGAGGACAGGGACTGGAAACACCATATATTTT,CASRHNSRTGTGNTIYF
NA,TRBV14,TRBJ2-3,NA,TGTGCCAGCAGCCGAGCGGGCACAGATACGCAGTATTTT,CASSRAGTDTQYF
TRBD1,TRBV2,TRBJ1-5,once,TGTGCCAGCAGTGATAGGGGACAGGGACAGCCCCAGCATTTT,CASSDRGQGQPQHF
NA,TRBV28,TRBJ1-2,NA,TGTGCCAGCGAGAGAAACTATGGCTACACCTTC,CASERNYGYTF
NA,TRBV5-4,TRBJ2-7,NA,TGTGCCAGCAGCGGGGACTTGAGGGAGCAGTACTTC,CASSGDLREQYF
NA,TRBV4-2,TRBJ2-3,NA,TGTGCCAGCAGCCAAGAGGCAGGGAAAGATACGCAGTATTTT,CASSQEAGKDTQYF